This T cell receptor beta chain was recorded in a study of blood T cell repertoires in COVID-19. Overall study context: Some COVID-19 samples were acute and others convalescent; all came from the United States, Italy and Spain.

Produced via immunoSEQ multiplex PCR; TCRdb's table is partial and in-frame only. The table lists 150,000 to 200,000 clones, roughly 81% of them singletons, with 12% in the top ten. Germline V gene data show CDR1 as SGHAT and CDR2 as FQNNGV. The CDR3 runs 17 residues. After removal of 1 base from V and 5 bases from J, the junction contained 8 bases not matched to a gene. This rearrangement joins TRBV11-2 to TRBJ2-3; 11 positions match TRBD2. Sequences were obtained from peripheral blood. This clonotype originated in a woman older than 75 with COVID-19, enrolled during active disease. The CDR3 loop is CASSLGLAGGKIDTQYF. CDR3 nucleotides: TGTGCCAGCAGCTTAGGGCTAGCGGGAGGAAAGATAGATACGCAGTATTTT. Full variable domain (outside the CDR3, taken from reference TRBV11-2 and TRBJ2-3): EAGVAQSPRYKIIEKRQSVAFWCNPISGHATLYWYQQILGQGPKLLIQFQNNGVVDDSQLPKDRFSAERLKGVDSTLKIQPAKLEDSAVYLCASSLGLAGGKIDTQYFGPGTRLTVL.